A selection of T cell receptor beta chains follows, all from one sample in a study of T cell clusters in autoimmune cytopenias. TCRdb reprocessed the multiplex PCR reads and reports one entry per CDR3 protein, with no DNA. Its table records approximately 11,000 distinct CDR3 sequences. In addition, the sample was reused for a study of T cell repertoires in aging, cancer and after chemotherapy.

Sequencing used peripheral blood. All receptors derive from a human donor in good health. Both conserved end residues are part of each CDR3. Size tells how often a clone was seen (once, few, many) or the class of an expanded clone, and some rows leave it out.

abundance,v_gene,len,j_gene,CDR3aa
NA,TRBV6-5,15,TRBJ2-2,CASRPGTGITGELFF
NA,TRBV6-5,16,TRBJ1-2,CASSRTLTGSNYGYTF
NA,TRBV30,16,TRBJ1-3,CAWSVLKGGIGNTIYF
NA,TRBV5-1,17,TRBJ2-3,CASAASGSNPSTDTQYF
medium-sized,TRBV19,15,TRBJ1-6,CATTEGTGPTSPLHF
NA,TRBV6-5,15,TRBJ1-6,CASSYFLVGGSPLHF
NA,TRBV7-2,15,TRBJ1-6,CASSPRRDGNSPLHF
NA,TRBV6-5,16,TRBJ2-5,CASSEFTGGGQETQYF
medium-sized,TRBV30,13,TRBJ2-5,CACLRGYQETQYF
NA,TRBV6-5,13,TRBJ2-7,CASSEGGLYEQYF
NA,TRBV6-2/TRBV6-3,14,TRBJ2-1,CASSSNPSYNEQFF
NA,TRBV7-7,12,TRBJ2-1,CASSLAGHEQFF
NA,TRBV7-9,15,TRBJ1-4,CASSLSSSTNEKLFF
NA,TRBV6-6,15,TRBJ1-4,CASSLGTGGDEKLFF
NA,TRBV5-4,12,TRBJ2-1,CASSLAGIEQFF